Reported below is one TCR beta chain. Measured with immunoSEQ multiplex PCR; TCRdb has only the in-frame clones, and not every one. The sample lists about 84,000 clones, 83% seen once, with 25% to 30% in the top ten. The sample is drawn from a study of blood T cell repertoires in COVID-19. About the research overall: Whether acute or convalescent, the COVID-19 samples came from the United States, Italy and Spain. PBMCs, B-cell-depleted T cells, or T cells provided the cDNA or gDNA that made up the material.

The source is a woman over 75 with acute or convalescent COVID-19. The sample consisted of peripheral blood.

The CDR3, as DNA: TGTGCCAGCAGCTCAACCGGGACTAGTAACGAGCAGTACTTC. This gives the protein CASSSTGTSNEQYF. The chain couples TRBV7-2 to TRBJ2-7, with 8 bases matching TRBD2. In germline, CDR1 is SGHTA, CDR2 FQGNSA. J was trimmed by 5 bases and V by 4 bases; bases with no gene match: 7. This CDR3 contains 14 residues.